The 23 T cell receptor beta chains below come from one sample, sequenced in a study of T cell responses to AZD1222 COVID-19 vaccine. Data came from immunoSEQ multiplex PCR; TCRdb stores just in-frame clones and leaves some out. The data contain 90,000 to 130,000 clones, more than 90% of them singletons. Sample: peripheral blood, taken 28 days after the second AZD1222 dose. The receptor source for this set is an adult who received the AZD1222 COVID-19 vaccine.

V gene TRBV2 combines with J gene TRBJ1-6, with D hard to call. Germline CDR1 and CDR2: SNHLY and FYNNEI. The CDR3 is made up of 16 amino acids. Deletions cut 1 base from V and 10 bases from J, with 17 bases between. The CDR3 loop reads CASSEGGLSYVSPLHF. Written as DNA, the CDR3 is TGTGCCAGCAGTGAAGGGGGTTTGTCCTATGTCTCACCCCTCCACTTT. Supplemented by reference TRBV2 and TRBJ1-6, the full variable domain reads EPEVTQTPSHQVTQMGQEVILRCVPISNHLYFYWYRQILGQKVEFLVSFYNNEISEKSEIFDDQFSVERPDGSNFTLKIRSTKLEDSAMYFCASSEGGLSYVSPLHFGNGTRLTVT.

This chain uses TRBV18 with TRBJ1-2; D is uncertain. The CDR3 length is 17 residues. Per germline, CDR1 KGHSH and CDR2 LQKENI. Trimming cost V 9 bases and J 4 bases, with 27 bases left between them. In DNA, the CDR3 is TGTGCCAGGCTCATTGGGTCATGGAGTCCAGGTCCCTATGGCTACACCTTC. It translates to CARLIGSWSPGPYGYTF.

The V gene is TRBV11-2, the J gene TRBJ2-7, with a possible D match to TRBD2 (6 bases). This CDR3 has 12 residues. The germline V gene encodes CDR1 SGHAT and CDR2 FQNNGV. V was cut by 5 bases and J by 9 bases, with 14 bases left in between. The CDR3 nucleotides are TGTGCCAGCAGCCCCGACCTGGGGGGGCAGTACTTC. This sequence encodes CASSPDLGGQYF.

This rearrangement joins TRBV9 to TRBJ1-3, with D unclear. Germline V lookup: CDR1 SGDLS, CDR2 YYNGEE. The CDR3 spans 14 residues. V was pared by 3 bases and J by 4 bases, with 11 bases between. The CDR3 DNA sequence: TGTGCCAGCAGCGCTACCGTGGGGGGAAACACCATATATTTT. Protein sequence: CASSATVGGNTIYF.

DNA for the CDR3: TGTGCCAGCAGCCCAGGGGGTGGCTATGGCTACACCTTC. It encodes CASSPGGGYGYTF. This rearrangement joins TRBV6-2 or TRBV6-3 to TRBJ1-2, with TRBD1 identical over 7 bases. Germline CDR1 reads MNHEY; CDR2 reads SVGEGT. V shed 6 bases and J 4 bases; nucleotides not matched to a gene: 5. The CDR3 consists of 13 residues.

The chain has TRBV7-6 and TRBJ2-7; perhaps TRBD1 as D (6 bases). The germline V gene encodes CDR1 SGHVS and CDR2 FNYEAQ. V was clipped by 3 bases and J by 6 bases, with 12 bases between them. The CDR3 loop spans 13 amino acids. CDR3 in DNA: TGTGCCAGCAGCTTTTCAGGGGCCTCCGAGCAGTACTTC. Protein: CASSFSGASEQYF.

The genes are TRBV7-2 and TRBJ1-2; possibly TRBD1 for D (5 bases). The CDR3 extends over 14 amino acids. Germline values: CDR1 SGHTA, CDR2 FQGNSA. Trimming pared 2 bases from V and 2 bases from J, leaving 9 bases between. The CDR3 coding sequence is TGTGCCAGCAGCTTAAGGGACGGCAACTATGGCTACACCTTC. It yields the protein CASSLRDGNYGYTF.

V and J are TRBV27 and TRBJ2-2; no firm D call. The CDR3 extends over 17 amino acids. The V and J ends lost 8 bases and 0 bases respectively, with 19 bases between them. Germline lookup yields CDR1 MNHEY and CDR2 SMNVEV (reference sequence). The CDR3 protein is CASSTLGSLANTGELFF. The CDR3 DNA reads as TGTGCCAGCTCTACCCTAGGGTCGCTGGCGAACACCGGGGAGCTGTTTTTT.

This chain joins TRBV15 and TRBJ2-5, with D maybe TRBD2 (6 bases). V lost 0 bases, J lost 2 bases, and 13 bases lay in between. CDR1 and CDR2 (germline): LNHNV, YYDKDF (reference sequence). The CDR3 contains 16 residues. The CDR3: CATSRDEWGTQETQYF. CDR3 coding DNA: TGTGCCACCAGCAGAGATGAGTGGGGGACTCAAGAGACCCAGTACTTC.

The V gene is TRBV20-1, the J gene TRBJ1-5, with D possibly TRBD1 on 5 matching bases. This CDR3 has 14 amino acids. V lost 3 bases and J lost 5, with 14 bases in between. Germline values: CDR1 DFQATT, CDR2 SNEGSKA (reference sequence). The CDR3, as DNA: TGCAGTGCTAGTGCAGGGTTCGGGGATCAGCCCCAGCATTTT. Its protein product is CSASAGFGDQPQHF.

In its sample, this clone was seen once. The V gene is TRBV6-5, the J gene TRBJ1-1, with D tentatively TRBD1 (5 bases). The CDR3 totals 13 residues. V was clipped by 6 bases and J by 4 bases, with 12 bases between them. The germline CDR1 and CDR2 sequences are MNHEY and SVGAGI. The DNA of the CDR3 is TGTGCCAGCAGAAGGGGAGAGGGCACTGAAGCTTTCTTT. Its translation: CASRRGEGTEAFF.

This chain connects TRBV10-3 to TRBJ2-3; tentatively, D is TRBD1 or TRBD2 (5 bases each). Trimming cost V 7 bases and J 0 bases, with 11 bases left between them. Germline lookup yields CDR1 ENHRY and CDR2 SYGVKD. CDR3 size: 14 residues. CDR3 sequence: CAINGGTSTDTQYF. CDR3 DNA: TGTGCCATCAATGGGGGTACTAGCACAGATACGCAGTATTTT.

V usage is TRBV18 and J usage is TRBJ1-3, with D unclear. Trimming cost V 1 base and J 0 bases, with 7 bases left between them. The CDR3 length is 15 residues. Germline CDR1 KGHSH, CDR2 LQKENI. The chain's CDR3 is CASSPLIDSGNTIYF. CDR3 DNA sequence: TGTGCCAGCTCACCACTCATAGACTCTGGAAACACCATATATTTT. The variable domain in full, completed from reference TRBV18 and TRBJ1-3, reads NAGVMQNPRHLVRRRGQEARLRCSPMKGHSHVYWYRQLPEEGLKFMVYLQKENIIDESGMPKERFSAEFPKEGPSILRIQQVVRGDSAAYFCASSPLIDSGNTIYFGEGSWLTVV.

This chain connects TRBV3-1 (or the pseudogene TRBV3-2) to TRBJ2-5, with 10 bases lining up with TRBD2. Germline V gene data show CDR1 as LGHDT and CDR2 as YNNKEL (reference sequence). Losses at the gene ends were 4 bases for V and 1 base for J; bases not matched to a gene: 3. CDR3 size: 15 residues. The CDR3 DNA follows: TGTGCCAGCAGCCCCGCTAGCGGGGGCCAAGAGACCCAGTACTTC. Translation gives CASSPASGGQETQYF.

The gene calls are TRBV3-1 (or the pseudogene TRBV3-2) and TRBJ2-3, with a tentative D call TRBD2 (7 bases). This CDR3 is 13 amino acids long. Germline V CDR1 and CDR2: LGHDT, YNNKEL (reference sequence). With 5 bases removed from V and 2 bases from J, the gap between germline ends came to 8 bases. As DNA, the CDR3 is TGTGCCAGCAGCGGGGGGGCCACAGATACGCAGTATTTT. Translation: CASSGGATDTQYF.

The rearrangement uses TRBV27 and TRBJ1-6; 7 nucleotides align to TRBD1. CDR3 size: 14 residues. Germline CDR1 and CDR2: MNHEY and SMNVEV (reference sequence). V shed 4 bases and J 6 bases; nucleotides not matched to a gene: 3. The CDR3 region has the DNA TGTGCCAGCAGTTCCGGGACAGCTAATTCACCCCTCCACTTT. This sequence encodes CASSSGTANSPLHF.

The chain couples TRBV7-2 to TRBJ1-2; D ambiguous. The V gene's germline CDR1 is SGHTA and CDR2 FQGNSA. CDR3 length: 11 residues. Trimming took 3 bases from V and 8 from J, leaving 7 bases between them. CDR3 nucleotides: TGTGCCAGCAGCTTCGGAGGGGGCTACACCTTC. It codes for CASSFGGGYTF.

This clone was picked up one time. CDR3 coding DNA: TGTGCCAGCAGCTATAGCGGGGGGTCAGATACGCAGTATTTT. This translates into CASSYSGGSDTQYF. The chain has TRBV7-9 and TRBJ2-3; 10 bases are a match to TRBD2. Germline CDR1 and CDR2: SEHNR and FQNEAQ (reference sequence). V gave up 4 bases and J gave up 4 bases; unmatched junction bases: 2. This CDR3 has 14 amino acids.

V and J are TRBV7-3 and TRBJ2-5; D is possibly TRBD2 (5 bases). Per germline, CDR1 SGHTA and CDR2 FQGTGA. Trimming stripped 4 bases from V and 2 bases from J, with 8 bases between. The CDR3 consists of 13 residues. CDR3 DNA sequence: TGTGCCAGCAGCTCGAGACTACAAGAGACCCAGTACTTC. Translating gives CASSSRLQETQYF.

In DNA, the CDR3 is TGTGCCAGCAGCTTATCTGGCAGGCAATCCCCCAATGTGCCCCTCCACTTT. Its protein product is CASSLSGRQSPNVPLHF. The chain is built from TRBV7-2 and TRBJ1-6; D is unresolved. CDR3 length: 17 amino acids. Trimming took 2 bases from V and 13 from J, leaving 24 bases between them. Germline V CDR1 and CDR2: SGHTA, FQGNSA.

This clone was recorded once. V gene TRBV5-1 combines with J gene TRBJ1-3; perhaps TRBD1 as D (5 bases). Germline CDR1 SGHRS, CDR2 YFSETQ. Trimming pared 4 bases from V and 2 bases from J, leaving 10 bases between. The CDR3 totals 14 residues. The CDR3 loop reads CASSRGAAGNTIYF. CDR3 coding DNA: TGCGCCAGCAGCCGCGGGGCAGCTGGAAACACCATATATTTT.

The gene calls are TRBV4-1 and TRBJ2-7, with TRBD1 as a possible D gene (5 bases). The CDR3 totals 14 residues. Deletions cut 3 bases from V and 3 bases from J, with 12 bases between. Germline V gene lookup returns CDR1 MGHRA and CDR2 YSYEKL. CDR3 in amino acids: CASSQTQGLYEQYF. In DNA form, the CDR3 reads TGCGCCAGCAGCCAGACGCAGGGTCTCTACGAGCAGTACTTC.

V gene TRBV7-9 combines with J gene TRBJ2-1; perhaps TRBD1 as D (6 bases). V was pared by 4 bases and J by 6 bases, with 19 bases between. The germline CDR1 and CDR2 sequences are SEHNR and FQNEAQ (reference sequence). The CDR3 totals 16 residues. In DNA, the CDR3 is TGTGCCAGCAGCTATGGGCAGGGGCCTTCCCTCAATGAGCAGTTCTTC. This sequence encodes CASSYGQGPSLNEQFF.